This T cell receptor (beta chain) was obtained from a study of blood T cell repertoires in COVID-19. Study in general: The United States, Italy and Spain supplied acute and convalescent COVID-19 samples. T cells, B-cell-depleted T cells, or PBMCs supplied cDNA or gDNA.

In the original workflow: Using reference gene primer amplification, nucleated cell counts were estimated. Using immunoSEQ multiplex PCR, the repertoire was profiled, and TCRdb retains in-frame clones only, with some absent. The V and J calls and the clone size are those of that table, but D and trimming were determined from the DNA. The profile shows 90,000 or so clones, about three quarters of them singletons. The CDR3 is 14 amino acids. Germline CDR1 GTSNPN, CDR2 SVGIG (reference sequence). J lost 6 bases, V lost 2 bases, and 9 bases had no gene match. This receptor was taken from a woman aged 80 or older with acute or convalescent COVID-19. V and J are TRBV30 and TRBJ1-1; 7 bases map to TRBD1. Sequencing was carried out using peripheral blood. The CDR3 protein is CAWSLGQAESEAFF. CDR3 nucleotides: TGTGCCTGGAGTCTAGGACAGGCGGAATCTGAAGCTTTCTTT.